These T cell receptor beta chains were read from a single sample in a study of blood T cells in healthy people across ages. TCRdb redid the calling of the 5' RACE reads with MiXCR, one entry per CDR3 protein. The data contain about 730,000 distinct CDR3 sequences, about 42% of them seen just once; the ten biggest clones take up 20% to 25%. The sequencing sample was made of blood. These receptors all stem from an older woman in good health. Each CDR3 is given with its conserved first and last residue. Each record gives: V gene, CDR3 length, CDR3 protein.

TRBV10-3	12	CAISRDRVEQYF
TRBV24-1	15	CATGGGTGDYNEQFF
TRBV20-1	13	CSAEVRPGEKLFF
TRBV12-3/TRBV12-4	15	CASSLGQGTYNEQYF
TRBV2	13	CASSGDNGNTIYF
TRBV29-1	15	CSVTPGQGMGETQYF
TRBV12-3/TRBV12-4	13	CASSLQQDNEQFF
TRBV6-2/TRBV6-3	13	CASSKGGDQPQHF
TRBV6-6	15	CASSYNKGVNSPLHF
TRBV5-4	15	CASSLYDRNTGELFF
TRBV12-3/TRBV12-4	13	CASFPLNEDTQYF
TRBV20-1	15	CSVRGDHRGQETQYF
TRBV27	15	CASSLGQGANQPQHF
TRBV24-1	14	CATSDSHRLGEQFF
TRBV5-8	14	CARNVDGSQETQYF